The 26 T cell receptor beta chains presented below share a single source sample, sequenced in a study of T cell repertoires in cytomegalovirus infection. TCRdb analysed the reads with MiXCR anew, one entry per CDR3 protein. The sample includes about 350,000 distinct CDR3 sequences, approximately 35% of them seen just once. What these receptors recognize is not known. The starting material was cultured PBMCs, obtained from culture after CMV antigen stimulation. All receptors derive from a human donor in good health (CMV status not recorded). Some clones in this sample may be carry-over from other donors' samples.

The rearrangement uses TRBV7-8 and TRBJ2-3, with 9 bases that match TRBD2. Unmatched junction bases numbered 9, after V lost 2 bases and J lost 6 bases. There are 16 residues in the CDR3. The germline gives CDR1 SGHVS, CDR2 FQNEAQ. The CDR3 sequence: CASSLSPSGIQDTQYF. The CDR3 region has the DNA TGTGCCAGCAGCTTAAGTCCTAGCGGGATCCAGGATACGCAGTATTTT.

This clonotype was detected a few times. The CDR3 DNA sequence: TGCGCCAGCAGCCAAGATAGACAGACTTATTCACCCCTCCACTTT. Translating gives CASSQDRQTYSPLHF. The chain combines TRBV4-3 with TRBJ1-6; a weak D match, TRBD1 (5 bases). V was trimmed by 0 bases and J by 8 bases, leaving 11 bases between them. This CDR3 is 15 amino acids long. Germline lookup yields CDR1 LGHNA and CDR2 YSLEER.

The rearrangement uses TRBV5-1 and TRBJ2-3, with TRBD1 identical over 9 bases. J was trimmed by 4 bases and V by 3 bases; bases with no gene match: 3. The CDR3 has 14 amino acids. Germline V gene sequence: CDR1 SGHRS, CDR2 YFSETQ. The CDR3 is CASSYDRGSDTQYF. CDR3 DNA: TGCGCCAGCAGCTACGACAGGGGGTCAGATACGCAGTATTTT.

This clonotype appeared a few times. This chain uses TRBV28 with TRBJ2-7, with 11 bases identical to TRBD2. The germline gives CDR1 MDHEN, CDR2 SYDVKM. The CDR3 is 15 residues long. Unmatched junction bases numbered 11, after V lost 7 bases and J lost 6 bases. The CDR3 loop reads CASTRELAGVGEQYF. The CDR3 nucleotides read TGTGCCAGCACTAGGGAACTAGCGGGAGTGGGCGAGCAGTACTTC. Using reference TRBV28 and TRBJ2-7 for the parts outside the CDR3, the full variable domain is DVKVTQSSRYLVKRTGEKVFLECVQDMDHENMFWYRQDPGLGLRLIYFSYDVKMKEKGDIPEGYSVSREKKERFSLILESASTNQTSMYLCASTRELAGVGEQYFGPGTRLTVT.

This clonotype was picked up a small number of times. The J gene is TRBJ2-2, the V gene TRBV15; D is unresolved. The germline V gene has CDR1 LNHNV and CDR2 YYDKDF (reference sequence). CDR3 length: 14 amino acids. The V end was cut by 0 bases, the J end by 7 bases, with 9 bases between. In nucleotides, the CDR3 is TGTGCCACCAGCAGAGACAGGTCCTTCGGGGAGCTGTTTTTT. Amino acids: CATSRDRSFGELFF.

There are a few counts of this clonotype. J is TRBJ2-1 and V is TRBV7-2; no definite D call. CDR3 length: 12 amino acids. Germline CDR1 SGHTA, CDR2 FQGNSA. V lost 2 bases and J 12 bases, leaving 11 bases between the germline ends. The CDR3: CASSLIRPAQFF. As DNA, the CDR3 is TGTGCCAGCAGCTTAATTCGTCCGGCGCAGTTCTTC.

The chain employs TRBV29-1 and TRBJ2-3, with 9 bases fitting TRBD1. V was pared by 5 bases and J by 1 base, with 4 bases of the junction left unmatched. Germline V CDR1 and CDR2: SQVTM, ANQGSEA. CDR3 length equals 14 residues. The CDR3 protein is CSVSRTGGTDTQYF. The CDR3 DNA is TGCAGCGTTTCGAGGACAGGGGGCACAGATACGCAGTATTTT.

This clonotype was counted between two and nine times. The CDR3: CASSPLLTGNTIYF. The CDR3, as DNA: TGTGCCAGCAGCCCGCTATTAACTGGAAACACCATATATTTT. The chain has TRBV14 and TRBJ1-3; D call uncertain. The germline V gene has CDR1 SGHDN and CDR2 FVKESK. The CDR3 extends over 14 amino acids. Trimming shortened V by 4 bases and J by 2 bases, and 9 bases separated the two germline ends.

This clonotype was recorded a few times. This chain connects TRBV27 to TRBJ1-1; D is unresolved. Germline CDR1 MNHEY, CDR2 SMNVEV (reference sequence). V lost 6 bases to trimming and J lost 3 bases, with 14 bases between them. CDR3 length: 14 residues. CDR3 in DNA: TGTGCCAGCAGACGGGAGCGGATGGACACTGAAGCTTTCTTT. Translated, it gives CASRRERMDTEAFF.

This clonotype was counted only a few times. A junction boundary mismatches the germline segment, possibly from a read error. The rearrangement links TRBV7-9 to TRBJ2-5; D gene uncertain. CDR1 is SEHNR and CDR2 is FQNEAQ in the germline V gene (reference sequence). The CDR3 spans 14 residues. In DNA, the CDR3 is TGTGCCAGCAGCTTAGTGGCTTTTCAAGCGACCCAGTACTTC. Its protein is CASSLVAFQATQYF.

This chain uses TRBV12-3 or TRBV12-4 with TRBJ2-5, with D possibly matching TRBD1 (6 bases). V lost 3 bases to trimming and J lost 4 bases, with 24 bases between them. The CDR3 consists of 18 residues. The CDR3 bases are TGTGCCAGCAGTTTGGTAACGGGCGGAACAGGGTGGGGAGAGACCCAGTACTTC. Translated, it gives CASSLVTGGTGWGETQYF.

The CDR3 DNA reads as TGTGCCAGCAGTCTGGCTCAGGGGGCGGGCACAGATACGCAGTATTTT. Amino acid sequence: CASSLAQGAGTDTQYF. The V gene is TRBV28, the J gene TRBJ2-3; 8 bases line up with TRBD1. Trimming cost V 5 bases and J 1 base; bases outside gene matches: 8. Germline V CDR1 and CDR2: MDHEN, SYDVKM. CDR3 length: 16 amino acids.

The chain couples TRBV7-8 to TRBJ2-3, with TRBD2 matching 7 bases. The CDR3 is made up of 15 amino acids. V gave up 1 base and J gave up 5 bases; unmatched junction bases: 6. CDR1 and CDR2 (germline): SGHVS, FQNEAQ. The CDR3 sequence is CASSLGGSKGDTQYF. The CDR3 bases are TGTGCCAGCAGCTTAGGCGGGAGTAAAGGAGATACGCAGTATTTT.

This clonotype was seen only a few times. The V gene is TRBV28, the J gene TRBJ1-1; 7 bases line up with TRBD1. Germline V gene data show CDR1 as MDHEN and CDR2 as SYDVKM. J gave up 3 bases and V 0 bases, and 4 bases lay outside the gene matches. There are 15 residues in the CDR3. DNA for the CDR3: TGTGCCAGCAGTTTATGGAATACAGGGGACACTGAAGCTTTCTTT. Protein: CASSLWNTGDTEAFF.

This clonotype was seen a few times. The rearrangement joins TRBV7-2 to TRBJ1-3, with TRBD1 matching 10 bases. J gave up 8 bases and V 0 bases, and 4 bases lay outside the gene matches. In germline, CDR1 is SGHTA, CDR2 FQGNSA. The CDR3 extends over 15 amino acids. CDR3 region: CASSLALGQGDTIYF. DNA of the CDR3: TGTGCCAGCAGCTTAGCGTTAGGACAGGGGGACACCATATATTTT.

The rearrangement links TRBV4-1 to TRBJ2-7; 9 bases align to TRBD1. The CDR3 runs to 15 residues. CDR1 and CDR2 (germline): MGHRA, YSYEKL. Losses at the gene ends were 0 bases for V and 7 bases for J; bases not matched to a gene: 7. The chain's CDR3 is CASSQDEQGAREQYF. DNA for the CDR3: TGCGCCAGCAGCCAAGACGAACAGGGGGCTCGTGAGCAGTACTTC.

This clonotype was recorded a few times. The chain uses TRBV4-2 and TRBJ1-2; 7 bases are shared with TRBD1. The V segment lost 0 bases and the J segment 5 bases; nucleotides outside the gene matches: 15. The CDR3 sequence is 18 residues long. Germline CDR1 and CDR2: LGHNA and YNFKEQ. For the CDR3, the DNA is TGTGCCAGCAGCCAAGACCTTTCTCGACTCGGGACAGTTTATGGCTACACCTTC. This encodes CASSQDLSRLGTVYGYTF.

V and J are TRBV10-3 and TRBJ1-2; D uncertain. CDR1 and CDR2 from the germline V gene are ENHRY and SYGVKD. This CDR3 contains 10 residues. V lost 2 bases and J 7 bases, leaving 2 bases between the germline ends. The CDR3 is CAISELGYTF. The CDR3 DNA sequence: TGTGCCATCAGTGAGCTTGGCTACACCTTC.

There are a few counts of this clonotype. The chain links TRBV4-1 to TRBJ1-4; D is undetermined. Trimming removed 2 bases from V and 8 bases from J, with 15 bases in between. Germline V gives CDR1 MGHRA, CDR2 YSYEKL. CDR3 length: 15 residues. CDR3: CASSQLTFHGEKLFF. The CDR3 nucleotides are TGCGCCAGCAGCCAACTGACCTTTCACGGCGAAAAACTGTTTTTT.

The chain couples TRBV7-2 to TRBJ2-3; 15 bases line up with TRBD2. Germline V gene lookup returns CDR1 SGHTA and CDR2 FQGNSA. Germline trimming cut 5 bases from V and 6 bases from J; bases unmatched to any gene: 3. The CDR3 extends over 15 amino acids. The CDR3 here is CASSIGLAGGDTQYF. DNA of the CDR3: TGTGCCAGCAGCATCGGACTAGCGGGAGGGGATACGCAGTATTTT.

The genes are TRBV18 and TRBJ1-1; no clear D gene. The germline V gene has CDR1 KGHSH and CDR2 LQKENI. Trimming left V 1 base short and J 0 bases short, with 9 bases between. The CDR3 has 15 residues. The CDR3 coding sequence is TGTGCCAGCTCACCACGCGAGGTCCTGAACACTGAAGCTTTCTTT. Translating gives CASSPREVLNTEAFF.

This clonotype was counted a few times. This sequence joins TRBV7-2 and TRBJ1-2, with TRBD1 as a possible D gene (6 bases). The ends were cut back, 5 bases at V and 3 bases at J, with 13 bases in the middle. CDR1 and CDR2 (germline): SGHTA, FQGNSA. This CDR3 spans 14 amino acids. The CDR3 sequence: CASSLEDSYYGYTF. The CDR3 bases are TGTGCCAGCAGCCTAGAGGACAGTTACTATGGCTACACCTTC.

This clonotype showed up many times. This CDR3 reads CASSLVVSSNQPQHF. CDR3 bases: TGTGCCAGCAGCTTAGTGGTCAGTAGCAATCAGCCCCAGCATTTT. This sequence joins TRBV7-2 and TRBJ1-5; D is unclear. The germline CDR1 and CDR2 sequences are SGHTA and FQGNSA. The V end lost 1 base, the J end lost 0 bases, and 7 bases lay between the germline ends. This CDR3 has 15 amino acids.

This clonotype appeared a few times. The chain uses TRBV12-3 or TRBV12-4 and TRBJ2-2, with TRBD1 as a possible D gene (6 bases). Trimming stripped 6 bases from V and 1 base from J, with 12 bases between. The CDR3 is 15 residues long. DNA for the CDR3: TGTGCCAGCAGACGAACACAGGGGAACACCGGGGAGCTGTTTTTT. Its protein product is CASRRTQGNTGELFF.

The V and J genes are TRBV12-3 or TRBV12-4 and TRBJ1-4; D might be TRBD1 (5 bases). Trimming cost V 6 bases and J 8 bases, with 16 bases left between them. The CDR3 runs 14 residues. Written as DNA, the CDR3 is TGTGCCAGCAGACTCAGGGATGTGGGAGAAAAACTGTTTTTT. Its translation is CASRLRDVGEKLFF.

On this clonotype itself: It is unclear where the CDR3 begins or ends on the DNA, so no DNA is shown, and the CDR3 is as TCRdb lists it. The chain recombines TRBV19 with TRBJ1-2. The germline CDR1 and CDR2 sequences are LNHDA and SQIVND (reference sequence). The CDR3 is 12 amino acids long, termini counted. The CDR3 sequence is CASSTTVGGYTF.